The 26 T cell receptor beta chains in this list originate from one sample, sequenced in a study of cytomegalovirus exposure and HLA in healthy donors. TCRdb's table, derived via immunoSEQ multiplex PCR, lists solely in-frame clones and lacks some. This table holds fewer than 200,000 clones, about 86% found once. Sequenced sample: PBMCs. The receptors here all came from a woman aged 25 to 39 in good health and CMV-seronegative.

The rearrangement joins TRBV6-5 to TRBJ1-4; TRBD1 matches at 10 bases. The CDR3 totals 16 residues. V lost 3 bases, J lost 11 bases, and 12 bases stayed unmatched. Per germline, CDR1 MNHEY and CDR2 SVGAGI. The CDR3 sequence: CASSYSVGTGEWKLFF. CDR3 nucleotide sequence: TGTGCCAGCAGTTATTCTGTTGGGACAGGGGAGTGGAAACTGTTTTTT.

CDR3 sequence: CASSHRGLGGYTF. The CDR3 nucleotides read TGTGCCAGCAGCCACAGGGGGCTGGGTGGCTACACCTTC. The chain couples TRBV7-8 to TRBJ1-2; 9 bases line up with TRBD1. With 5 bases clipped from V and 7 bases from J, the junction kept 5 bases outside the gene matches. From germline, CDR1 is SGHVS and CDR2 FQNEAQ. The CDR3 contains 13 residues.

This chain uses TRBV5-4 with TRBJ2-7; the match to TRBD2 covers 10 bases. Germline V gene data show CDR1 as SGHNT and CDR2 as YYREEE (reference sequence). With 0 bases clipped from V and 1 base from J, the junction kept 1 base outside the gene matches. The length of the CDR3 is 15 residues. The CDR3 loop is CASSLAAGGSYEQYF. The CDR3 DNA sequence: TGTGCCAGCAGCTTGGCAGCGGGGGGGTCCTACGAGCAGTACTTC.

This chain connects TRBV19 to TRBJ1-5, with D maybe TRBD1 (5 bases). There are 14 residues in the CDR3. CDR1 and CDR2 (germline): LNHDA, SQIVND (reference sequence). V dropped 3 bases and J dropped 6 bases, with 12 bases sitting between them. The CDR3 coding sequence is TGTGCCAGTAGTATGGTGAGCGGGGGTCAGCCCCAGCATTTT. It encodes CASSMVSGGQPQHF.

The rearrangement uses TRBV2 and TRBJ2-4; possible D gene TRBD1, 6 bases. Germline loops: CDR1 SNHLY, CDR2 FYNNEI. The CDR3 runs 14 residues. The ends were cut back, 5 bases at V and 7 bases at J, with 15 bases in the middle. CDR3 sequence reads: CASSLQGWDNIQYF. CDR3 sequence (DNA): TGTGCCAGCAGTTTACAGGGCTGGGATAACATTCAGTACTTC.

A single count supports this clone. This sequence joins TRBV6-1 and TRBJ1-1; D call uncertain. This CDR3 spans 11 amino acids. Per germline, CDR1 MNHNS and CDR2 SASEGT. Trimming stripped 6 bases from V and 10 bases from J, with 12 bases between. CDR3 sequence: CASRNLEGAFF. The CDR3 nucleotides are TGTGCCAGCAGAAACCTAGAGGGAGCTTTCTTT.

This chain links TRBV9 with TRBJ1-2; 8 bases are a match to TRBD1. The CDR3 length is 14 residues. V shed 6 bases and J 7 bases; nucleotides not matched to a gene: 11. Germline CDR1 reads SGDLS; CDR2 reads YYNGEE. Here the CDR3 reads CASTPKGQGGGYTF. CDR3 nucleotide sequence: TGTGCCAGCACCCCTAAAGGACAGGGCGGTGGCTACACCTTC. Combining the CDR3 with reference TRBV9 and TRBJ1-2 gives the whole variable domain DSGVTQTPKHLITATGQRVTLRCSPRSGDLSVYWYQQSLDQGLQFLIQYYNGEERAKGNILERFSAQQFPDLHSELNLSSLELGDSALYFCASTPKGQGGGYTFGSGTRLTVV.

The chain employs TRBV19 and TRBJ2-2; D perhaps matches TRBD1 (6 bases). Germline CDR1 is LNHDA and CDR2 is SQIVND (reference sequence). This CDR3 is 13 amino acids long. Trimming cost V 10 bases and J 7 bases, with 16 bases left between them. The CDR3 is CAIKQGDRGELFF. In nucleotides, the CDR3 is TGTGCCATTAAACAGGGAGACCGCGGGGAGCTGTTTTTT.

The chain combines TRBV19 with TRBJ2-1; 8 bases match TRBD2. V was pared by 5 bases and J by 6 bases, with 9 bases of the junction left unmatched. The CDR3 runs to 15 residues. Germline assignment: CDR1 LNHDA and CDR2 SQIVND (reference sequence). The CDR3 sequence is CASSLSGGGFNEQFF. The CDR3 nucleotides are TGTGCCAGTAGTTTGAGCGGGGGAGGGTTCAATGAGCAGTTCTTC.

The V gene is TRBV27, the J gene TRBJ2-3; 8 positions agree with TRBD2. The CDR3 extends over 17 amino acids. Germline lookup yields CDR1 MNHEY and CDR2 SMNVEV (reference sequence). V dropped 3 bases and J dropped 5; count of bases not matched to a gene: 13. This CDR3 reads CASSLGGPAGGGDTQYF. For the CDR3, the DNA is TGTGCCAGCAGTTTGGGAGGTCCGGCGGGGGGTGGAGATACGCAGTATTTT.

V is TRBV6-5 and J is TRBJ1-3; D remains ambiguous. The CDR3 has 13 amino acids. Trimming took 8 bases from V and 4 from J, leaving 12 bases between them. Per the germline V gene, CDR1 is MNHEY and CDR2 is SVGAGI. The DNA for the CDR3 is TGTGCCAGCGCGGAGGATCCGGGAAACACCATATATTTT. Translated: CASAEDPGNTIYF.

The CDR3 bases are TGCGCCAGCAGCCAAGGTGGGGGGACAGATTTAACTAATGAAAAACTGTTTTTT. It yields the protein CASSQGGGTDLTNEKLFF. The chain carries TRBV4-1 and TRBJ1-4, with 7 nucleotides matching TRBD1. Trimming took 1 base from V and 1 from J; bases not matched to a gene: 9. The length of the CDR3 is 18 residues. CDR1 is MGHRA and CDR2 is YSYEKL in the germline V gene.

J is TRBJ2-3 and V is TRBV13; D gene uncertain. The CDR3 spans 14 residues. CDR1 and CDR2 (germline): PRHDT, FYEKMQ (reference sequence). V lost 2 bases, J lost 1 base, and 7 bases lay in between. In DNA, the CDR3 is TGTGCCAGCAGCTTACGACTGGGCACAGATACGCAGTATTTT. This encodes CASSLRLGTDTQYF. Combining the CDR3 with reference TRBV13 and TRBJ2-3 gives the whole variable domain AAGVIQSPRHLIKEKRETATLKCYPIPRHDTVYWYQQGPGQDPQFLISFYEKMQSDKGSIPDRFSAQQFSDYHSELNMSSLELGDSALYFCASSLRLGTDTQYFGPGTRLTVL.

The gene calls are TRBV4-1 and TRBJ1-5; a possible D gene is TRBD1 (5 bases). Trimming removed 1 base at V and 7 bases at J, with 11 bases between. Germline CDR1 MGHRA, CDR2 YSYEKL. The CDR3 spans 14 residues. Here the CDR3 reads CASSQGDRLQPQHF. The CDR3 nucleotides read TGCGCCAGCAGCCAAGGTGACAGACTGCAGCCCCAGCATTTT.

The J gene is TRBJ1-2, the V gene TRBV18; 8 bases fit TRBD1. The germline CDR1 and CDR2 sequences are KGHSH and LQKENI. The CDR3 consists of 12 residues. V lost 3 bases and J lost 11; bases outside the gene matches: 5. The DNA for the CDR3 is TGTGCCAGCTCACCGGACAGGGATTCGTACACCTTC. Translation: CASSPDRDSYTF.

The rearrangement uses TRBV2 and TRBJ2-5; 9 bases map to TRBD2. With V trimmed by 4 bases and J by 7 bases, 10 bases remained unmatched. Germline assignment: CDR1 SNHLY and CDR2 FYNNEI. The CDR3 consists of 15 residues. The CDR3 here is CASSGGGGATGTQYF. CDR3 sequence (DNA): TGTGCCAGCAGTGGTGGCGGGGGGGCTACGGGGACCCAGTACTTC.

V usage is TRBV6-4 and J usage is TRBJ1-1, with 10 bases identical to TRBD1. J gave up 1 base and V 0 bases, and 2 bases lay outside the gene matches. CDR1 and CDR2 from the germline V gene are MRHNA and SNTAGT. The CDR3 consists of 16 residues. The CDR3 DNA follows: TGTGCCAGCAGTGACTCGAGGGACAGGGGGAACACTGAAGCTTTCTTT. Its translation is CASSDSRDRGNTEAFF.

This chain links TRBV5-1 with TRBJ2-5, with 8 bases fitting TRBD2. CDR3 length: 16 amino acids. J gave up 2 bases and V 3 bases, and 9 bases lay outside the gene matches. CDR1 SGHRS and CDR2 YFSETQ come from the germline V gene. The CDR3 here is CASSWEAGGQQETQYF. CDR3 in DNA: TGCGCCAGCAGCTGGGAGGCGGGGGGCCAACAAGAGACCCAGTACTTC.

The chain couples TRBV9 to TRBJ2-1, with 12 bases fitting TRBD2. With V trimmed by 3 bases and J by 10 bases, 5 bases remained unmatched. The V gene's germline CDR1 is SGDLS and CDR2 YYNGEE. This CDR3 has 14 amino acids. The CDR3 reads CASSGTSGVGEQFF. The CDR3 region has the DNA TGTGCCAGCAGCGGGACTAGCGGGGTCGGAGAGCAGTTCTTC.

This sequence joins TRBV18 and TRBJ2-1; maybe TRBD2 (6 bases). In germline, CDR1 is KGHSH, CDR2 LQKENI. This CDR3 is 14 amino acids long. V was trimmed by 0 bases and J by 6 bases, leaving 9 bases between them. For the CDR3, the DNA is TGTGCCAGCTCACCACCGCCTAGCGTCAATGAGCAGTTCTTC. It specifies CASSPPPSVNEQFF.

V and J are TRBV9 and TRBJ2-6; D is undetermined. Germline lookup yields CDR1 SGDLS and CDR2 YYNGEE. The CDR3 sequence is 17 residues long. V was trimmed by 4 bases and J by 0 bases, leaving 14 bases between them. CDR3 coding DNA: TGTGCCAGCAGCCCCCGAGTTCTCAACTCTGGGGCCAACGTCCTGACTTTC. This codes for CASSPRVLNSGANVLTF.

The chain carries TRBV21-1 and TRBJ1-1; the table gives TRBD1 as D, unverified against the DNA. TRBV21-1 is a documented pseudogene. The CDR3 is made up of 12 amino acids. The CDR3 DNA is TGTGCCAGAAGGACAGGGGGCACTGAAGCTTTCTTT. It encodes CARRTGGTEAFF.

The chain joins TRBV7-8 to TRBJ2-3; no reliable D call. This CDR3 comprises 12 residues. The germline gives CDR1 SGHVS, CDR2 FQNEAQ. The ends were cut back, 2 bases at V and 6 bases at J, with 6 bases in the middle. CDR3 sequence: CASSLLSDTQYF. CDR3 nucleotides: TGTGCCAGCAGCTTACTCTCCGATACGCAGTATTTT.

V gene TRBV27 combines with J gene TRBJ1-6; D unresolved. This CDR3 is built from 14 residues. V lost 5 bases, J lost 7 bases, and 12 bases lay in between. Looked up from germline, CDR1 is MNHEY and CDR2 is SMNVEV (reference sequence). DNA for the CDR3: TGTGCCAGCAGTCCCCCTTCGCGGAATTCACCCCTCCACTTT. Residues: CASSPPSRNSPLHF.

V gene TRBV5-1 combines with J gene TRBJ1-4; D is ambiguous. The CDR3 has 15 amino acids. CDR1 and CDR2 from the germline V gene are SGHRS and YFSETQ. The V gene lost 4 bases and the J gene lost 7 bases, with 17 bases spanning the gap. The CDR3 sequence is CASSPRGGEGEKLFF. DNA of the CDR3: TGCGCCAGCAGCCCAAGAGGTGGCGAGGGTGAAAAACTGTTTTTT.

The rearrangement joins TRBV19 to TRBJ2-7, with D tentatively TRBD2 (6 bases). From germline, CDR1 is LNHDA and CDR2 SQIVND (reference sequence). The length of the CDR3 is 14 residues. V shed 1 base and J shed 4 bases, with 11 bases lying between them. CDR3 bases: TGTGCCAGTAGTATAGGCGCAGGGAGGTACGAGCAGTACTTC. Translating it yields CASSIGAGRYEQYF.